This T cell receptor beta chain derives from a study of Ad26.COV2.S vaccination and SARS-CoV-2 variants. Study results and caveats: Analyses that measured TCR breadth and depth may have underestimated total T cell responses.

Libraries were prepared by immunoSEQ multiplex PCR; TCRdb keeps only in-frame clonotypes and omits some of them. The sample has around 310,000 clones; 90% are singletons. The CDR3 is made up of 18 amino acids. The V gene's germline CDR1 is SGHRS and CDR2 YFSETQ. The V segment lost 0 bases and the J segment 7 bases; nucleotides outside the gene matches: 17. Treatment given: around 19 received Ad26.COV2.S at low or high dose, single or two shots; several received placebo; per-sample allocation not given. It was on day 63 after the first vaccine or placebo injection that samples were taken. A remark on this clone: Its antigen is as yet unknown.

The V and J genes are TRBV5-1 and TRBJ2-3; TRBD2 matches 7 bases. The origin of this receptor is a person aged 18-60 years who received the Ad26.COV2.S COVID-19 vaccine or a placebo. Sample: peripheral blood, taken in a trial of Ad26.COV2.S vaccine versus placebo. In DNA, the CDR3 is TGCGCCAGCAGCTTGGTGGGGCCCCGGGGAGCGGGATTGAATACGCAGTATTTT. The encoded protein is CASSLVGPRGAGLNTQYF.